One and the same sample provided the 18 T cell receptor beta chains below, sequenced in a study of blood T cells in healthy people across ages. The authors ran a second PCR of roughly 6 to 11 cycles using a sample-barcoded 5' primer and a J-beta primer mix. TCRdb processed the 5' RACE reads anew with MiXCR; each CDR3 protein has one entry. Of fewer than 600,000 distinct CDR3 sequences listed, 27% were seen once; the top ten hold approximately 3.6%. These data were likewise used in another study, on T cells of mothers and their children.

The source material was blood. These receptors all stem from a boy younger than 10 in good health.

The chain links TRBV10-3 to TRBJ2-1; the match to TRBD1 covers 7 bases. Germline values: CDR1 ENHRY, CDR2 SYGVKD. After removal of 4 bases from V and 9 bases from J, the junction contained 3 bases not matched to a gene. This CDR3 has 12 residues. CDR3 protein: CAISVKGAEQFF. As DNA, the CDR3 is TGTGCCATCAGTGTAAAGGGGGCTGAGCAGTTCTTC.

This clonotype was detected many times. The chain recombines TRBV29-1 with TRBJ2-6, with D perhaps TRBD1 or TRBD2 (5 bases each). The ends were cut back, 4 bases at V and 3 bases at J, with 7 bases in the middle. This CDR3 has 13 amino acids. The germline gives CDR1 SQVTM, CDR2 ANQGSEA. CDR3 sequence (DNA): TGCAGCGTTGGGGGGTATGGGGCCAACGTCCTGACTTTC. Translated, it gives CSVGGYGANVLTF.

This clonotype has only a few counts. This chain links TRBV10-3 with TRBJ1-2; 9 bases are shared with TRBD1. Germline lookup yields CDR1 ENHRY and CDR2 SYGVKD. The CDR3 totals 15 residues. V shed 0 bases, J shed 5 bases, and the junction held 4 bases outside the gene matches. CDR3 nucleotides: TGTGCCATCAGTGAGTCCGTGGACAGGGGATATGGCTACACCTTC. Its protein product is CAISESVDRGYGYTF.

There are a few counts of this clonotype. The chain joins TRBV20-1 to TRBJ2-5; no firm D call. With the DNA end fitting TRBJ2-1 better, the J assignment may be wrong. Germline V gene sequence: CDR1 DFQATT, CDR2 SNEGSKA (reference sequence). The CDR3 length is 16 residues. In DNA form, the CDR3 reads TGCAGTGCTAGAGATCATCAAGGCTGGACGGGTGGTGAGCAGTTCTTC. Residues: CSARDHQGWTGGEQFF.

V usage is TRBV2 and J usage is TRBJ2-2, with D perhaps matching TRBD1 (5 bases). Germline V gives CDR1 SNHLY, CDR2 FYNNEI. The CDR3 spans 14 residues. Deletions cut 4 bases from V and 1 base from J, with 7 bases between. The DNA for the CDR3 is TGTGCCAGCAGTGTCCAGGGGAACACCGGGGAGCTGTTTTTT. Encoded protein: CASSVQGNTGELFF.

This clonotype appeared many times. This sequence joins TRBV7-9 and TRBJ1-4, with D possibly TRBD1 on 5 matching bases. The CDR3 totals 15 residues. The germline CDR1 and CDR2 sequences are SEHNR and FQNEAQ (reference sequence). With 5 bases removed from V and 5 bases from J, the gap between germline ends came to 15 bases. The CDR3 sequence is CASSLGGTQNEKLFF. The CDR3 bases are TGTGCCAGCAGCCTAGGCGGGACTCAAAATGAAAAACTGTTTTTT.

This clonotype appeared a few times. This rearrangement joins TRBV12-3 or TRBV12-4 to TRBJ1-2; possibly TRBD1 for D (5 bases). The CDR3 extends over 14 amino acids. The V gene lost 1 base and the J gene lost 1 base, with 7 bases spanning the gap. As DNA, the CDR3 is TGTGCCAGCAGTTTAGGGGGGATTAACTATGGCTACACCTTC. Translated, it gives CASSLGGINYGYTF.

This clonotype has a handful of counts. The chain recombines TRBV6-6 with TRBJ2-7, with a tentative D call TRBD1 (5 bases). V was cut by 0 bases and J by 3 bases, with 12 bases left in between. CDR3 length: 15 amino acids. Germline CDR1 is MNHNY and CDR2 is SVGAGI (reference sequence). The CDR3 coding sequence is TGTGCCAGCAGTTACTCGACAGCTACCGACTACGAGCAGTACTTC. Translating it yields CASSYSTATDYEQYF.

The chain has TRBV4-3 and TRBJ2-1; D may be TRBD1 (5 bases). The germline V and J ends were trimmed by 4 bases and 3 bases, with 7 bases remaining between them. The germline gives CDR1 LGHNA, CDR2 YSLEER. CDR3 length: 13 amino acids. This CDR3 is CASSPTDYNEQFF. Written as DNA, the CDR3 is TGCGCCAGCAGCCCGACAGACTACAATGAGCAGTTCTTC.

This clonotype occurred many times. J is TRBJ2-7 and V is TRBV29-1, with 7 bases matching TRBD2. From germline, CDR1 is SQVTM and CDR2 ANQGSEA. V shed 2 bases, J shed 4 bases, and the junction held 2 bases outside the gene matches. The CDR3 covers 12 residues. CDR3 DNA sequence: TGCAGCGTTGAACTAGCGGATTACGAGCAGTACTTC. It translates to CSVELADYEQYF.

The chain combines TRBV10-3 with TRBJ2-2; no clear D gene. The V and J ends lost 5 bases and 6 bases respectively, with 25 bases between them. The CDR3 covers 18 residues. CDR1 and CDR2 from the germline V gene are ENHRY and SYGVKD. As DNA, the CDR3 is TGTGCCATCAGTCGGCCTCTAAGGAACATAGGGTCCCCCGGGGAGCTGTTTTTT. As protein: CAISRPLRNIGSPGELFF.

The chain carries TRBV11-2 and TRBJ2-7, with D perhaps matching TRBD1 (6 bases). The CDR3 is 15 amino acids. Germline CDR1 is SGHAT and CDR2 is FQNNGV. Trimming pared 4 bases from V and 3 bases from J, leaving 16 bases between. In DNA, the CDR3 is TGTGCCAGCAGCTCGGTTAGGACAGCCCTCTACGAGCAGTACTTC. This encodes CASSSVRTALYEQYF.

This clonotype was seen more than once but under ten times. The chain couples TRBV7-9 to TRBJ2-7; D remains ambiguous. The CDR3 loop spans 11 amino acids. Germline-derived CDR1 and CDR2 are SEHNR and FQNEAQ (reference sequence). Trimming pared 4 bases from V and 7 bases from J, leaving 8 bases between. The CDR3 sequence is CASSWGREQYF. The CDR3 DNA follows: TGTGCCAGCAGCTGGGGTAGGGAGCAGTACTTC.

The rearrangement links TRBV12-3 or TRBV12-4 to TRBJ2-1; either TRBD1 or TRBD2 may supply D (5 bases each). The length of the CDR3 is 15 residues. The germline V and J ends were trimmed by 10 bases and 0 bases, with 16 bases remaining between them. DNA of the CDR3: TGTGCCATCCGGGGCGGGCTTACCTCCTACAATGAGCAGTTCTTC. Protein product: CAIRGGLTSYNEQFF.

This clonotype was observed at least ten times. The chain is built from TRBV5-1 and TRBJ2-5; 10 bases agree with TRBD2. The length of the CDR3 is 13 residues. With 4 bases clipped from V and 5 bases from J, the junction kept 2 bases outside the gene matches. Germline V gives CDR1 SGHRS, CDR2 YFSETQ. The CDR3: CASSQREGETQYF. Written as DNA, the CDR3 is TGCGCCAGCAGCCAGCGGGAGGGGGAGACCCAGTACTTC.

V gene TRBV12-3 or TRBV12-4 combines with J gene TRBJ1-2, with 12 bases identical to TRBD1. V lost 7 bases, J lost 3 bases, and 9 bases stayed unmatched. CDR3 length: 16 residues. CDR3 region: CASTLTGTGGDYGYTF. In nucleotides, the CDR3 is TGTGCCAGCACACTTACCGGGACAGGGGGCGACTATGGCTACACCTTC.

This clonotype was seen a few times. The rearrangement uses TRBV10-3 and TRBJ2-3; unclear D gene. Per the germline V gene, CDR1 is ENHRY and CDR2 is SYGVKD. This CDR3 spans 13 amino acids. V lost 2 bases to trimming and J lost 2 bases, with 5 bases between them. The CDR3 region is CAISETTTDTQYF. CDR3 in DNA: TGTGCCATCAGTGAGACAACCACAGATACGCAGTATTTT.

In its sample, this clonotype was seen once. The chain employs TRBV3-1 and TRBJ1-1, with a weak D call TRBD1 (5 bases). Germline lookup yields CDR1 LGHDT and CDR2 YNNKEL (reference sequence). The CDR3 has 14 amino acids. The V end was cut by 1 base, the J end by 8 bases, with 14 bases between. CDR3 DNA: TGTGCCAGCAGCCAAGCGGGGGAGGGCGGAGAAGCTTTCTTT. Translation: CASSQAGEGGEAFF.